This T cell receptor (beta chain) was retrieved from a study of T cell changes during pregnancy in multiple sclerosis. Profiled with immunoSEQ multiplex PCR; TCRdb holds only in-frame clones, not every one. Here the sample spans 70,000 to 75,000 clones, more than 90% being singletons. The V segment lost 7 bases and the J segment 3 bases; nucleotides outside the gene matches: 8. The CDR3 spans 15 residues. The germline gives CDR1 SEHNR, CDR2 FQNEAQ (reference sequence). The rearrangement uses TRBV7-9 and TRBJ1-3, with TRBD1 identical over 8 bases. Here the sequenced sample was peripheral blood, taken in the second trimester of pregnancy. The receptor's source is a female donor with multiple sclerosis, enrolled in a pregnancy study. CDR3 nucleotides: TGTGCCAGCACCACCGGACAGGGTTTTGGAAACACCATATATTTT. This gives the protein CASTTGQGFGNTIYF. Combining the CDR3 with reference TRBV7-9 and TRBJ1-3 gives the whole variable domain DTGVSQNPRHKITKRGQNVTFRCDPISEHNRLYWYRQTLGQGPEFLTYFQNEAQLEKSRLLSDRFSAERPKGSFSTLEIQRTEQGDSAMYLCASTTGQGFGNTIYFGEGSWLTVV.